This T cell receptor beta chain was captured in a study of beta chain features in type 1 diabetes. The overall study: Across all samples, fewer than 140 million sorted cells were examined. Whole-study findings and limits: Cells carrying high TCR expression could end up over-represented when cDNA is sequenced. In all four CD4+ subsets, TCRB CDR3 length was significantly, moderately reduced in type 1 diabetes. The naive, central memory and Treg TCRB repertoires looked more alike in patients than they did in healthy donors.

Every donor provided one heparinised blood draw, which averaged approximately 100 mL. TCRB transcripts that were expressed got sequenced, as all of the isolated RNA had been reverse transcribed. Produced via immunoSEQ multiplex PCR; TCRdb's table is partial and in-frame only. The sample contains over 150,000 clones, about a tenth of which appear only once. Germline loops: CDR1 SGDLS, CDR2 YYNGEE. The V end was cut by 4 bases, the J end by 5 bases, with 14 bases between. The CDR3 spans 14 residues. Points on this clone: Its antigen remains unidentified.

Sequencing was done on a sample of central memory CD4+ T cells from blood. The TCR comes from a man aged 25-40 years with type 1 diabetes. The genes are TRBV9 and TRBJ2-3; a possible D gene is TRBD2 (5 bases). CDR3 sequence (DNA): TGTGCCAGCAGCCCGGGCCCTCGGGAAGATACGCAGTATTTT. Encoded protein: CASSPGPREDTQYF.